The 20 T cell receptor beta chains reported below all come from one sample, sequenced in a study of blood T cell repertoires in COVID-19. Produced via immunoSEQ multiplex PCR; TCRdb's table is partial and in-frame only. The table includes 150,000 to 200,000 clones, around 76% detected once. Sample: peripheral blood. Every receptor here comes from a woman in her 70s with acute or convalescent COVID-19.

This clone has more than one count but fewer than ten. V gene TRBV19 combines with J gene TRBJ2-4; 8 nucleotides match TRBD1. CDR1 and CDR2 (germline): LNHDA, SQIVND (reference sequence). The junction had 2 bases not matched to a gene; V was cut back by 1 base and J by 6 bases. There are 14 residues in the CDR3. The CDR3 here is CASSIGQGINIQYF. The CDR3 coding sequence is TGTGCCAGTAGTATAGGACAGGGGATAAACATTCAGTACTTC.

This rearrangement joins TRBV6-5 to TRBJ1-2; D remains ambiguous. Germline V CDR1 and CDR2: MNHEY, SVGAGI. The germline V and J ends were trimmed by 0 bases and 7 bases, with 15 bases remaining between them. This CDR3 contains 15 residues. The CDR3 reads CASSYSTFLRGGYTF. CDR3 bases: TGTGCCAGCAGTTACTCGACATTCCTCCGGGGTGGCTACACCTTC.

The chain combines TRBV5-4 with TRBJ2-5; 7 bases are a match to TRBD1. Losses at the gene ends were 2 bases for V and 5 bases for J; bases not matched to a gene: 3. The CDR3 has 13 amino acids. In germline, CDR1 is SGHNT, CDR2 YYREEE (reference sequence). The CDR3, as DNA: TGTGCCAGCAGCTTCGGGACAGTGGAGACCCAGTACTTC. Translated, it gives CASSFGTVETQYF.

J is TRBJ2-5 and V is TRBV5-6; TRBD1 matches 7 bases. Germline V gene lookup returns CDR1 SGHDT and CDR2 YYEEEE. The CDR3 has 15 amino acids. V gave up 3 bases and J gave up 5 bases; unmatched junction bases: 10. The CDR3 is CASSSVYRGRETQYF. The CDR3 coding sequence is TGTGCCAGCAGCTCAGTTTACAGGGGACGGGAGACCCAGTACTTC.

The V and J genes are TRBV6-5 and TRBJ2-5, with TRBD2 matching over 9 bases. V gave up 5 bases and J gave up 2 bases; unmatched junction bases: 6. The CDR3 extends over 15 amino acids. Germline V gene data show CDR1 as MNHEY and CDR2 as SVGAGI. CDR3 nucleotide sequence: TGTGCCAGCAGTCCTCTAGCGGGGCGGCAAGAGACCCAGTACTTC. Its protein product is CASSPLAGRQETQYF.

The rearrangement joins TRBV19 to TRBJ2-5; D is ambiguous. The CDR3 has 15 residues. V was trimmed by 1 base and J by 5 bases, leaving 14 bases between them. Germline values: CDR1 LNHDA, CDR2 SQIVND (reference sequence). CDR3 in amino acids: CASSIVLQVMETQYF. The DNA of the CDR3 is TGTGCCAGTAGTATAGTACTCCAAGTAATGGAGACCCAGTACTTC.

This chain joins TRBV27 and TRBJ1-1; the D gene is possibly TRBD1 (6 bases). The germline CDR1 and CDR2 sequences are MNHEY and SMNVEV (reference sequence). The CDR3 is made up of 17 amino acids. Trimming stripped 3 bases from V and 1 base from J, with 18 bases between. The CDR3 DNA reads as TGTGCCAGCAGTTTCCTTCGGGGGGCCAGGGGGAACACTGAAGCTTTCTTT. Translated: CASSFLRGARGNTEAFF.

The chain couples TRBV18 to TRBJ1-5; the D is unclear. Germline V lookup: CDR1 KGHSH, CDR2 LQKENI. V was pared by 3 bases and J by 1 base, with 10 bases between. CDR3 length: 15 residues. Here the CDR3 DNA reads TGTGCCAGCTCACCGCTGAGGGAAAGCAATCAGCCCCAGCATTTT. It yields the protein CASSPLRESNQPQHF.

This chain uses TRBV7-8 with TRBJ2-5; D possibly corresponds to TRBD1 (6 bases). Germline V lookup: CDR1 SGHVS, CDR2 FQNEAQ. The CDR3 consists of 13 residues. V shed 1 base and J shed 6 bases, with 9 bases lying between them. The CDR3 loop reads CASSLGQEKTQYF. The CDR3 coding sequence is TGTGCCAGCAGCTTAGGACAGGAGAAGACCCAGTACTTC.

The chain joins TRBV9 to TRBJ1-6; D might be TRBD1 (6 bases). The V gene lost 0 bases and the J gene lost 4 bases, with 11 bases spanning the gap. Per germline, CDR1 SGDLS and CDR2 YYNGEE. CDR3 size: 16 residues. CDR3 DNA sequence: TGTGCCAGCAGCGTAGAGGTACAGGGATATAATTCACCCCTCCACTTT. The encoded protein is CASSVEVQGYNSPLHF.

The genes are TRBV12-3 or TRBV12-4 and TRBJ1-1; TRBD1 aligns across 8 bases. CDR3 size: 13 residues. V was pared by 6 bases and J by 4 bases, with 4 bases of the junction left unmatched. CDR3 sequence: CASRDRAVTEAFF. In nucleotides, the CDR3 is TGTGCCAGCAGGGACAGGGCTGTCACTGAAGCTTTCTTT.

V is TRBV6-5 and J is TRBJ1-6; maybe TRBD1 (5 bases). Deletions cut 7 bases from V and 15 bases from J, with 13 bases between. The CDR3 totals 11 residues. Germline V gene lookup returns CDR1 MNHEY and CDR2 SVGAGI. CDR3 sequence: CASTGEGILHF. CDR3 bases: TGTGCCAGCACTGGGGAGGGGATCCTCCACTTT.

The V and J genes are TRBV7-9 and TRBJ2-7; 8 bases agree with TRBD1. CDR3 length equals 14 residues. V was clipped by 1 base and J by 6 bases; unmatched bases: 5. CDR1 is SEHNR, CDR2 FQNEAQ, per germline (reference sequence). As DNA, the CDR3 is TGTGCCAGCAGCTTAGGGGACAGGATGGGCGAGCAGTACTTC. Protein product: CASSLGDRMGEQYF.

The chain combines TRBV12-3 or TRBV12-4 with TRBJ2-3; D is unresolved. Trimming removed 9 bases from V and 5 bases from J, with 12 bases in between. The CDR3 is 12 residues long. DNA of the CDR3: TGTGCCAGTTCCCCAGGATTAGATACGCAGTATTTT. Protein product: CASSPGLDTQYF.

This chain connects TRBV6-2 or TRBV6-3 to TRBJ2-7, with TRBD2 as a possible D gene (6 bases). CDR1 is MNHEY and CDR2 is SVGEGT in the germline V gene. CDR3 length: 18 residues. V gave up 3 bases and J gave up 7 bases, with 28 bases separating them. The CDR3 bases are TGTGCCAGCAGTTATGTTTATTTCGTTTGGGACTCCTATAGTGAGCAGTACTTC. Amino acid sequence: CASSYVYFVWDSYSEQYF.

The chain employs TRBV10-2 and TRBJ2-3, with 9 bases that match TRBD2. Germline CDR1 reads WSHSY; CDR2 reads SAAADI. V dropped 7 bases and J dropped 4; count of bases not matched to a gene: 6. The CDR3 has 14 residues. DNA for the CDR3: TGCGCCAGCAATCTAGCGGGGTACGCAGATACGCAGTATTTT. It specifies CASNLAGYADTQYF.

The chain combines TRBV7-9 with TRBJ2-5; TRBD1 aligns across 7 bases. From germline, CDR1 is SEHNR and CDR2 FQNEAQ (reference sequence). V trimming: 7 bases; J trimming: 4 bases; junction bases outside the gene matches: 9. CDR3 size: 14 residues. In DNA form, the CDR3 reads TGTGCCAGCACCCCTCAGGGGGATCGAGAGACCCAGTACTTC. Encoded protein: CASTPQGDRETQYF.

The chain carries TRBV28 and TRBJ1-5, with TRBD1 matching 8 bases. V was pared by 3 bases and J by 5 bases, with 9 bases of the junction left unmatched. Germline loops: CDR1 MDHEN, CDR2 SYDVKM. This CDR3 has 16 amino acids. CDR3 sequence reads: CASSFPGDRGDQPQHF. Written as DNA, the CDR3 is TGTGCCAGCAGTTTCCCGGGTGACAGGGGTGATCAGCCCCAGCATTTT.

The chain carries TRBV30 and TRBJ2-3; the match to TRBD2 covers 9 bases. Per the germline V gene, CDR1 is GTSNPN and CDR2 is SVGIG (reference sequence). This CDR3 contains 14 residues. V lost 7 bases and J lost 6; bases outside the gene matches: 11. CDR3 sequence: CAFGLALEGDTQYF. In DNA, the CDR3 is TGTGCCTTCGGACTAGCGCTCGAGGGGGATACGCAGTATTTT.

In nucleotides, the CDR3 is TGCGCCAGCAGGCTAAGGGACAGGGCTAATGAAAAACTGTTTTTT. It is translated as CASRLRDRANEKLFF. This chain connects TRBV5-1 to TRBJ1-4; 9 bases agree with TRBD1. J gave up 3 bases and V 5 bases, and 5 bases lay outside the gene matches. The CDR3 is 15 residues long. The germline V gene has CDR1 SGHRS and CDR2 YFSETQ.